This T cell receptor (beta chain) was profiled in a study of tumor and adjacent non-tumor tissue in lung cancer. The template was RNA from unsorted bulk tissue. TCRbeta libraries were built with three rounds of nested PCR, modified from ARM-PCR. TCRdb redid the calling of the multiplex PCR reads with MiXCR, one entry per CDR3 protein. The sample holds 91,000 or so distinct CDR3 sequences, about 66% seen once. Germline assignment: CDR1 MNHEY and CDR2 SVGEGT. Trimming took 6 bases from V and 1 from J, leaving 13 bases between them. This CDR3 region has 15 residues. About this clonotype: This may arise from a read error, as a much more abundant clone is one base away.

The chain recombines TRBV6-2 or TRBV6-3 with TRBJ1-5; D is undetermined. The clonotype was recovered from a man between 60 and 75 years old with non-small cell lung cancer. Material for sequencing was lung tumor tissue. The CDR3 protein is CASRTAGVSNQPQHF. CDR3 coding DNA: TGTGCCAGCAGAACGGCAGGAGTGAGCAATCAGCCCCAGCATTTT.